The present TCR beta chain was sequenced within a study of CD8+ T cells in alopecia areata. V lost 6 bases and J lost 2, with 14 bases in between. The CDR3 has 14 residues. Germline CDR1 and CDR2: SGDLS and YYNGEE. Reverse transcribed after extraction, RNA yielded cDNA as the sequencing template. Assay: immunoSEQ multiplex PCR; the TCRdb copy retains only in-frame clones and omits some. The sample comprises about 130,000 clones, approximately 58% of which are singletons, and roughly 4.5% rests with the top ten. This TCR came from a human donor with alopecia areata. The V gene is TRBV9, the J gene TRBJ1-2; D might be TRBD1 (5 bases). Sequenced material: CD4+ T cells sorted from blood, taken at week 0. In DNA form, the CDR3 reads TGTGCCAGCAATCCGGGACGGATAAACTATGGCTACACCTTC. This gives the protein CASNPGRINYGYTF.